Detailed here is one TCR beta chain. Its antigen is not identified. Data came from immunoSEQ multiplex PCR; TCRdb stores just in-frame clones and leaves some out. Of some 120,000 clones in the sample, roughly 90% were seen once. TCR sequencing covered a few patients who responded to pembrolizumab. These data come from a study of PD-1 blockade in mismatch repair-deficient tumors. Study context: Patients had roughly twelve mismatch repair-deficient cancer types, all previously treated and progressing.

Study observations and caveats: Tumor-resident clones, often undetectable pretreatment in blood, expanded then contracted after pembrolizumab.

The germline V gene encodes CDR1 MNHNY and CDR2 SVGAGI (reference sequence). V lost 4 bases to trimming and J lost 4 bases; unmatched junction nucleotides: 8. The CDR3 is made up of 15 amino acids. The sequence was collected from an adult with mismatch repair-deficient cancer. J is TRBJ2-3 and V is TRBV6-6; TRBD2 aligns across 7 bases. Sequences were derived from peripheral blood, sampled just over 70 weeks after starting pembrolizumab. Here the CDR3 reads CASSFVAGGPDTQYF. The CDR3 DNA is TGTGCCAGCAGTTTCGTAGCGGGTGGGCCAGATACGCAGTATTTT.